A selection of T cell receptor beta chains follows, all from one sample in a study of blood T cell repertoires in COVID-19. Data came from immunoSEQ multiplex PCR; TCRdb stores just in-frame clones and leaves some out. This table has about 280,000 clones, over 75% appearing once. Sequencing was carried out using peripheral blood. The receptors shown here come from a man aged 18 to 30 with active or convalescent COVID-19. Each CDR3 is given with its conserved first and last residue. Fields, in order: J gene, CDR3 length, V gene, D gene, CDR3 DNA, CDR3 protein. A D gene is named only where the DNA matches it firmly.

j_gene: TRBJ2-7; len: 13; v_gene: TRBV11-2; d_gene: -; CDR3nt: TGTGCCAGCAGCTTAGCTGGTGCACCCGGGCAGTACTTC; CDR3aa: CASSLAGAPGQYF
j_gene: TRBJ1-1; len: 14; v_gene: TRBV13; d_gene: -; CDR3nt: TGTGCCAGCAGCTTAGGAAGGGGGTCCACTGAAGCTTTCTTT; CDR3aa: CASSLGRGSTEAFF
j_gene: TRBJ1-1; len: 13; v_gene: TRBV25-1; d_gene: TRBD1; CDR3nt: TGTGCCAGCAGTCAGGGGGCGAACACTGAAGCTTTCTTT; CDR3aa: CASSQGANTEAFF
j_gene: TRBJ2-4; len: 13; v_gene: TRBV5-6; d_gene: -; CDR3nt: TGTGCCAGCAGCTTGGGCGCTCAAAACATTCAGTACTTC; CDR3aa: CASSLGAQNIQYF
j_gene: TRBJ2-2; len: 14; v_gene: TRBV11-2; d_gene: TRBD2; CDR3nt: TGTGCCAGCAGCGCCCAGACTAGCCCCGGGGAGCTGTTTTTT; CDR3aa: CASSAQTSPGELFF
j_gene: TRBJ1-2; len: 16; v_gene: TRBV28; d_gene: -; CDR3nt: TGTGCCAGCAATTCGGGAGGGGGAGGGGCCCGCTATGGCTACACCTTC; CDR3aa: CASNSGGGGARYGYTF
j_gene: TRBJ2-7; len: 15; v_gene: TRBV11-2; d_gene: -; CDR3nt: TGTGCCAGCAGCTTAGATCCGGGACTCTCATACGAGCAGTACTTC; CDR3aa: CASSLDPGLSYEQYF
j_gene: TRBJ2-5; len: 17; v_gene: TRBV7-2; d_gene: TRBD2; CDR3nt: TGTGCCAGCAGCCTGTGGGGACTAGCGGTCGAGCAAGAGACCCAGTACTTC; CDR3aa: CASSLWGLAVEQETQYF
j_gene: TRBJ1-1; len: 11; v_gene: TRBV19; d_gene: -; CDR3nt: TGTGCCAGTAGTGGAACCCAGGGGGCTTTCTTT; CDR3aa: CASSGTQGAFF
j_gene: TRBJ1-1; len: 14; v_gene: TRBV5-6; d_gene: TRBD1; CDR3nt: TGTGCCAGCAGCTGGGACAGGGGGAAGGGAGAAGCTTTCTTT; CDR3aa: CASSWDRGKGEAFF
j_gene: TRBJ2-7; len: 16; v_gene: TRBV6-1; d_gene: TRBD1; CDR3nt: TGTGCCAGCAGTGAATCGATTGGGGACAGCCCCTACGAGCAGTACTTC; CDR3aa: CASSESIGDSPYEQYF